The clone carrying this T cell receptor beta chain was seen many times. Its cognate antigen is unknown. Germline lookup yields CDR1 DFQATT and CDR2 SNEGSKA (reference sequence). The CDR3 runs 11 residues. V shed 1 base and J shed 2 bases, with 1 base lying between them. The sample belongs to a study of identical twins. Points from the study as a whole: Model-predicted out-of-frame TCR alpha sharing fell below observed values in monozygotic twins. Zero-insertion results could be subject to partial confounding by invariant MAIT and iNKT cells.

The donors were all healthy and Caucasian. A universal primer site came from template switching; cDNA carried unique molecular identifiers. TCRdb reanalysed the 5' RACE reads using MiXCR and keeps one entry per CDR3 protein. This table holds about 160,000 distinct CDR3 sequences, around 3.4% found once. V is TRBV20-1 and J is TRBJ2-3; unclear D gene. Sequenced material: memory T cells sorted from blood. This clonotype was obtained from a man between 18 and 29 years old in good health. In nucleotides, the CDR3 is TGCAGTGCTAGAGTCACAGATACGCAGTATTTT. Amino acids: CSARVTDTQYF.